Each of the 11 T cell receptor beta chains below was sequenced from the same sample in a study of T cell responses to AZD1222 COVID-19 vaccine. The data were produced by immunoSEQ multiplex PCR, yet TCRdb's version contains in-frame clones alone and is incomplete. The sample gives around 140,000 clones, 80% to 95% of which show up once; under 4% is in the top ten. The sample in question was peripheral blood, obtained on day 0 of AZD1222 vaccination. The source of these receptors is an adult in good health.

The chain is built from TRBV27 and TRBJ2-3; D is possibly TRBD1 or TRBD2 (5 bases each). This CDR3 has 13 residues. V was shortened by 3 bases and J by 6 bases, with 10 bases between the two germline ends. In germline, CDR1 is MNHEY, CDR2 SMNVEV (reference sequence). CDR3 amino acids: CASSLREGDTQYF. For the CDR3, the DNA is TGTGCCAGCAGTTTGAGAGAGGGGGATACGCAGTATTTT.

This chain joins TRBV3-1 (or the pseudogene TRBV3-2) and TRBJ2-7; no clear D gene. The CDR3 extends over 14 amino acids. In germline, CDR1 is LGHDT, CDR2 YNNKEL (reference sequence). Trimming pared 3 bases from V and 0 bases from J, leaving 9 bases between. DNA for the CDR3: TGTGCCAGCAGCCACGCGATTAACTCCTACGAGCAGTACTTC. Its protein is CASSHAINSYEQYF.

V usage is TRBV10-3 and J usage is TRBJ1-1; unclear D gene. Germline V CDR1 and CDR2: ENHRY, SYGVKD. V dropped 0 bases and J dropped 6 bases, with 8 bases sitting between them. The CDR3 sequence is 13 residues long. CDR3 DNA sequence: TGTGCCATCAGTGAGTCGCAGGCCCCTGAAGCTTTCTTT. Translated, it gives CAISESQAPEAFF.

This rearrangement joins TRBV28 to TRBJ2-1, with a possible D match to TRBD2 (5 bases). The V gene lost 7 bases and the J gene lost 5 bases, with 15 bases spanning the gap. CDR3 length: 14 residues. Germline-derived CDR1 and CDR2 are MDHEN and SYDVKM. Here the CDR3 reads CASNNPGIDNEQFF. DNA of the CDR3: TGTGCCAGCAACAACCCCGGGATCGACAATGAGCAGTTCTTC.

DNA for the CDR3: TGTGCCAGCAGTCAAGGACTCAATAGGGTAAACATTCAGTACTTC. Its translation is CASSQGLNRVNIQYF. The chain uses TRBV27 and TRBJ2-4; weak D call: TRBD2 (5 bases). Germline V gene lookup returns CDR1 MNHEY and CDR2 SMNVEV (reference sequence). The ends were cut back, 5 bases at V and 6 bases at J, with 17 bases in the middle. The CDR3 has 15 residues.

This clone was observed once. The chain links TRBV4-1 to TRBJ2-2; D call uncertain. CDR1 MGHRA and CDR2 YSYEKL come from the germline V gene. This CDR3 has 14 amino acids. The ends were cut back, 3 bases at V and 5 bases at J, with 10 bases in the middle. Here the CDR3 reads CASSQAAQTGELFF. CDR3 in DNA: TGCGCCAGCAGCCAGGCGGCCCAGACCGGGGAGCTGTTTTTT.

The chain couples TRBV5-1 to TRBJ2-6, with D perhaps matching TRBD1 (6 bases). The CDR3 is 15 residues long. CDR1 and CDR2 from the germline V gene are SGHRS and YFSETQ. Trimming removed 4 bases from V and 4 bases from J, with 12 bases in between. The CDR3 reads CASSRAGTGANVLTF. The CDR3 bases are TGCGCCAGCAGCCGGGCAGGGACAGGGGCCAACGTCCTGACTTTC.

V and J are TRBV29-1 and TRBJ1-2, with 9 bases aligning to TRBD1. Germline V lookup: CDR1 SQVTM, CDR2 ANQGSEA. V lost 4 bases, J lost 4 bases, and 7 bases stayed unmatched. The CDR3 runs to 14 residues. CDR3 nucleotide sequence: TGCAGCGTTGCCCCGGGACAGGGTATCTATGGCTACACCTTC. Encoded protein: CSVAPGQGIYGYTF.

This clone occurred a few times. Here the CDR3 DNA reads TGTGCCAGCAGTCGGACAGGGGCCCTTTCCCTCCACTTT. Translated, it gives CASSRTGALSLHF. This rearrangement joins TRBV28 to TRBJ1-6, with 9 positions matching TRBD1. Trimming removed 5 bases from V and 14 bases from J; junction bases left unmatched: 7. Germline assignment: CDR1 MDHEN and CDR2 SYDVKM. The CDR3 has 13 amino acids. Full variable domain (remainder filled in from reference TRBV28 and TRBJ1-6): DVKVTQSSRYLVKRTGEKVFLECVQDMDHENMFWYRQDPGLGLRLIYFSYDVKMKEKGDIPEGYSVSREKKERFSLILESASTNQTSMYLCASSRTGALSLHFGNGTRLTVT.

The chain links TRBV6-5 to TRBJ2-2; D gene uncertain. V dropped 3 bases and J dropped 7 bases, with 15 bases sitting between them. CDR1 is MNHEY and CDR2 is SVGAGI in the germline V gene. This CDR3 spans 15 amino acids. The CDR3 sequence is CASSYGLGYGGELFF. The CDR3 DNA reads TGTGCCAGCAGTTATGGGCTAGGATACGGCGGGGAGCTGTTTTTT.

The rearrangement uses TRBV5-6 and TRBJ1-1, with a tentative D call TRBD1 (6 bases). This CDR3 is 14 amino acids long. The V end was cut by 5 bases, the J end by 0 bases, with 11 bases between. The germline V gene encodes CDR1 SGHDT and CDR2 YYEEEE. The chain's CDR3 is CASRPGEMNTEAFF. Here the CDR3 DNA reads TGTGCCAGCAGACCAGGGGAGATGAACACTGAAGCTTTCTTT.